This TCR beta chain was sequenced during a study of cytomegalovirus exposure and HLA in healthy donors. Study conclusions and caveats: A later analysis associated about 18,000 TCR beta sequences with HLA alleles at a 0.05 false discovery rate.

The PCR used 60 Vbeta and 13 Jbeta primers. Only in-frame clones appear in the TCRdb table, and some are missing; sequencing was by immunoSEQ multiplex PCR. The sample shows 150,000 to 200,000 clones, 80% of them seen only once. The CDR3 covers 14 residues. Germline V gene sequence: CDR1 KGHSH, CDR2 LQKENI. The V end was cut by 0 bases, the J end by 8 bases, with 10 bases between. Note on this clone: The antigen remains unidentified.

V is TRBV18 and J is TRBJ1-4; D remains unclear. Material for sequencing was PBMCs. The receptor was derived from a woman between 45 and 60 years old in good health and CMV-seronegative. This chain's CDR3 is CASSPPISTEKLFF. The CDR3 DNA is TGTGCCAGCTCACCACCGATCTCTACGGAAAAACTGTTTTTT.